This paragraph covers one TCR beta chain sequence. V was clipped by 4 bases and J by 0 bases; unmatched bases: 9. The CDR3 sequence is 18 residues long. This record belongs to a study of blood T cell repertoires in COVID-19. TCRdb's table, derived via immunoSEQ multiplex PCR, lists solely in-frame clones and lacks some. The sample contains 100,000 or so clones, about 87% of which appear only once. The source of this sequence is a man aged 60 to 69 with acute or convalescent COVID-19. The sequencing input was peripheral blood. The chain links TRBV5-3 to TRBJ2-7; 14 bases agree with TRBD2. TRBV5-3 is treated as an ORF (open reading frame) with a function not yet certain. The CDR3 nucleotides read TGTGCCAGAAGCCCCGGGACTAGCGGGAGTGGCCTCTCCTACGAGCAGTACTTC. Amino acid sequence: CARSPGTSGSGLSYEQYF.